This T cell receptor (beta chain) was observed in a study of cytomegalovirus exposure and HLA in healthy donors. 13 Jbeta primers and 60 Vbeta primers were used for the PCR. Libraries were prepared by immunoSEQ multiplex PCR; TCRdb keeps only in-frame clonotypes and omits some of them. The sample lists about 77,000 clones, around 78% seen once, with around 3.5% in the top ten. The CDR3 is 17 amino acids. Germline V gives CDR1 GTSNPN, CDR2 SVGIG (reference sequence). The V end was cut by 3 bases, the J end by 6 bases, with 24 bases between. This clone was observed once. The J gene is TRBJ2-1, the V gene TRBV30; TRBD1 is a possible D gene (5 bases). Sequenced: PBMCs. The sequence was collected from a man aged 40-50 years in good health and CMV-seronegative. The CDR3 loop is CAWRGRGAGHFSNEQFF. The CDR3 region has the DNA TGTGCCTGGAGAGGCCGTGGGGCAGGTCACTTTAGCAATGAGCAGTTCTTC.